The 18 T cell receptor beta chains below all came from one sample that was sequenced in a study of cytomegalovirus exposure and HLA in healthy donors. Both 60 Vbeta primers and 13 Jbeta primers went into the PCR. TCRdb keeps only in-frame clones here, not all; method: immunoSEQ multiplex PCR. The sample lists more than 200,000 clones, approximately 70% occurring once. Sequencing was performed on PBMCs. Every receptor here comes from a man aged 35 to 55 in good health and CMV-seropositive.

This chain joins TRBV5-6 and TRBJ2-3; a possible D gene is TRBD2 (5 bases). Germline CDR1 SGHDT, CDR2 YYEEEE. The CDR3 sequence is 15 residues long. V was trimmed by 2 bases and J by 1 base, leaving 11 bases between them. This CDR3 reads CASSLKAAGTDTQYF. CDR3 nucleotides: TGTGCCAGCAGCTTAAAAGCGGCCGGCACAGATACGCAGTATTTT.

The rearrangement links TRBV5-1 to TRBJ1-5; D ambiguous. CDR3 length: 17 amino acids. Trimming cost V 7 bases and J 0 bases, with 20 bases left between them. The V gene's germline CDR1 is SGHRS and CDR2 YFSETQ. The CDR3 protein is CASGLYPGSSSNQPQHF. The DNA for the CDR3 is TGCGCCAGCGGATTGTACCCAGGCAGCAGTAGCAATCAGCCCCAGCATTTT.

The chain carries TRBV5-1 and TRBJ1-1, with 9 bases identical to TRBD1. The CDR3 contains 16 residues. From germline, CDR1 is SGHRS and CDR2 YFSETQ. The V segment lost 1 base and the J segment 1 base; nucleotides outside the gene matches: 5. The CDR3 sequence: CASSLQDRGSNTEAFF. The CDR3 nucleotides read TGCGCCAGCAGCTTGCAAGACAGGGGGTCGAACACTGAAGCTTTCTTT.

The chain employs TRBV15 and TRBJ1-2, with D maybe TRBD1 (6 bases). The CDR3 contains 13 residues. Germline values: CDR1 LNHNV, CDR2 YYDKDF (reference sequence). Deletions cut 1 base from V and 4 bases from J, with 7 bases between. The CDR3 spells CATSRVGGYGYTF. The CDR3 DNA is TGTGCCACCAGCAGAGTAGGGGGCTATGGCTACACCTTC.

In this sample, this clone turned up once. Here the CDR3 DNA reads TGTGCCAGCAGTTACGGGGCAGGGATGCTTAAAAAACTGTTTTTT. Translating gives CASSYGAGMLKKLFF. The V call is TRBV6-5, the J call TRBJ1-4; a weak D match, TRBD1 (5 bases). Germline lookup yields CDR1 MNHEY and CDR2 SVGAGI. The CDR3 is 15 amino acids. Trimming cost V 2 bases and J 9 bases, with 16 bases left between them.

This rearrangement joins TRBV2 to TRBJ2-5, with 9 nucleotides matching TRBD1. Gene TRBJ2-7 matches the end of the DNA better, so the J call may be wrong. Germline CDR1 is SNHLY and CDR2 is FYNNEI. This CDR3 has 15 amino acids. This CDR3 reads CASYRGGTGPYEQYF. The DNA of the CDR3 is TGTGCCAGCTATAGAGGGGGGACAGGGCCCTACGAGCAGTACTTC.

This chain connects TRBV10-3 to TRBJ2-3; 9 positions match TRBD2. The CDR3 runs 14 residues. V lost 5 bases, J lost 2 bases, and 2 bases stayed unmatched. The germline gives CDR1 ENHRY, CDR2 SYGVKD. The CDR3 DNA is TGTGCCATCAGTCTAGCGGGATCCACAGATACGCAGTATTTT. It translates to CAISLAGSTDTQYF.

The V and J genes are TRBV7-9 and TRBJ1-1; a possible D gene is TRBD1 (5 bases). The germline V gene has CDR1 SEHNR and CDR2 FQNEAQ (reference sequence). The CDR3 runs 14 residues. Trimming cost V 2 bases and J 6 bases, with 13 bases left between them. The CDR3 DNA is TGTGCCAGCAGCTTACCCCAGGGACTCGCTGAAGCTTTCTTT. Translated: CASSLPQGLAEAFF.

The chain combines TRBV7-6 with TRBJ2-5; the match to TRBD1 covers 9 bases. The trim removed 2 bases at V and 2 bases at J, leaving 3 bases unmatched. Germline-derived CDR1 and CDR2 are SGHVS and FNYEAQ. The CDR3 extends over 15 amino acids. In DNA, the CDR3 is TGTGCCAGCAGCTTACTCGGGACAGGGCAAGAGACCCAGTACTTC. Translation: CASSLLGTGQETQYF.

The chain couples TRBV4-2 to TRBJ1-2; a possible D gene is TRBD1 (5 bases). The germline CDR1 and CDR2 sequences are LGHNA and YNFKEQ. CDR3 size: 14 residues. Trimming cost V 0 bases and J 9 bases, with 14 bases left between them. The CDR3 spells CASSQDGGKRSYTF. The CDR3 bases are TGTGCCAGCAGCCAAGATGGGGGGAAGAGGAGCTACACCTTC.

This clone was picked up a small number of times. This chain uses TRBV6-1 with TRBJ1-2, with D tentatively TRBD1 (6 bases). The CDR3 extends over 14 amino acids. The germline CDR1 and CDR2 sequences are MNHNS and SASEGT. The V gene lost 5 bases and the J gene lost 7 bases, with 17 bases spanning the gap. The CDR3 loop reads CASSSETGELGYTF. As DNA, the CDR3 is TGTGCCAGCAGTTCGGAGACAGGCGAACTTGGCTACACCTTC.

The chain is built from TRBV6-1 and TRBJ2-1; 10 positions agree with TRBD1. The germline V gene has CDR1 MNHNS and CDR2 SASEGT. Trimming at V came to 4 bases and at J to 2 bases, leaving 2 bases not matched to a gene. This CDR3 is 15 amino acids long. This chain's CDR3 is CASSGGTGAYNEQFF. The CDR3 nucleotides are TGTGCCAGCAGTGGAGGGACAGGGGCCTACAATGAGCAGTTCTTC.

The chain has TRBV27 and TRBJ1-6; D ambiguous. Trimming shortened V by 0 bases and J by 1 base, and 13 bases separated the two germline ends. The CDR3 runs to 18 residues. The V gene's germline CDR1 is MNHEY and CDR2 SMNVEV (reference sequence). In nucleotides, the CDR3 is TGTGCCAGCAGTTTATCGTGGAGGGAATGGTCCTATAATTCACCCCTCCACTTT. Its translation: CASSLSWREWSYNSPLHF.

In DNA form, the CDR3 reads TGCGCCAGCAGCCAAGTGACGGGAGAGGGATATACGCAGTATTTT. Encoded protein: CASSQVTGEGYTQYF. The rearrangement joins TRBV4-1 to TRBJ2-3; perhaps TRBD2 as D (6 bases). Germline V gene lookup returns CDR1 MGHRA and CDR2 YSYEKL. CDR3 length: 15 amino acids. Trimming shortened V by 1 base and J by 7 bases, and 15 bases separated the two germline ends.

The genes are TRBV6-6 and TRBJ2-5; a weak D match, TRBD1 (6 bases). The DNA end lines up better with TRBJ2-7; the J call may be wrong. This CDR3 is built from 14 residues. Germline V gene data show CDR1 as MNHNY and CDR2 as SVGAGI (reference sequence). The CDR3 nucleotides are TGTGCCAGCAGTTACCATGGGGGCACCTACGAGCAGTACTTC. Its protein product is CASSYHGGTYEQYF.

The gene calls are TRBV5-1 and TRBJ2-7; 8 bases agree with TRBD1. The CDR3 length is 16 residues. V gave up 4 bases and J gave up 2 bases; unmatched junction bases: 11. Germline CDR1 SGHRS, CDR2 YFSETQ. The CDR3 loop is CASSLTTGTGPYEQYF. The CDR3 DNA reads TGCGCCAGCAGCCTGACTACCGGGACAGGTCCCTACGAGCAGTACTTC.

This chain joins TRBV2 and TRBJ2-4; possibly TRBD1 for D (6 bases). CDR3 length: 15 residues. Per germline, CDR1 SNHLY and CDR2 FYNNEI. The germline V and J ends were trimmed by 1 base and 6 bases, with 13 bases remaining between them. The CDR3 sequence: CASSEGTLGGNIQYF. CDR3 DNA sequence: TGTGCCAGCAGTGAAGGGACCCTAGGGGGAAACATTCAGTACTTC.

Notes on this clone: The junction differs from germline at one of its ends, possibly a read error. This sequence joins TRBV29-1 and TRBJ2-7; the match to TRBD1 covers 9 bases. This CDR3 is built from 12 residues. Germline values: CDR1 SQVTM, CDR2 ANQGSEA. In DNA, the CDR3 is TGCAACGTTGACGGCGAATGGGACAGGGAATACTTC. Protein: CNVDGEWDREYF.